These 24 T cell receptor beta chains came from one sample sequenced in a study of T cell therapy after organ transplantation. These receptors lack a known antigen. Time point meaning: 20-29 weeks after completion of therapy. Produced via immunoSEQ multiplex PCR; TCRdb's table is partial and in-frame only. The sample consists of approximately 3,900 clones, around 69% of them appearing once. The sequencing here drew on CD8+ T cells from blood, taken after autologous CMV-specific T cell therapy. These receptors were taken from a human patient who had received a solid organ transplant and had CMV disease. Part of the T cell pool may stem from the graft donor.

The chain carries TRBV6-8 and TRBJ1-2; D possibly corresponds to TRBD1 (6 bases). The germline V gene encodes CDR1 MNHGY and CDR2 SAAAGT. The V and J ends lost 5 bases and 6 bases respectively, with 19 bases between them. The CDR3 length is 15 residues. The CDR3 sequence: CASSEGDPSRDGYTF. The CDR3 DNA reads as TGTGCCAGCAGTGAGGGGGACCCCTCGCGGGATGGCTACACCTTC.

This clone was recorded only once. J is TRBJ2-2 and V is TRBV9; either TRBD1 or TRBD2 may supply D (5 bases each). This CDR3 spans 12 amino acids. The V end was cut by 7 bases, the J end by 6 bases, with 10 bases between. Germline V gene lookup returns CDR1 SGDLS and CDR2 YYNGEE. Here the CDR3 DNA reads TGTGCCAGCTCCCTGGGGGCCGGGGAGCTGTTTTTT. Its protein is CASSLGAGELFF.

The chain has TRBV16 and TRBJ1-2; 8 bases align to TRBD1. CDR1 KGHSY and CDR2 FQNENV come from the germline V gene. The CDR3 loop spans 14 amino acids. Trimming cost V 0 bases and J 6 bases; bases outside gene matches: 3. The CDR3 region has the DNA TGTGCCAGCAGCCAATCGGTGACAGGGGATGGCTACACCTTC. Protein product: CASSQSVTGDGYTF.

V usage is TRBV7-4 and J usage is TRBJ1-2, with D uncertain. V was pared by 2 bases and J by 3 bases, with 1 base between. Looked up from germline, CDR1 is SGHVT and CDR2 is SQSDAQ. The CDR3 totals 11 residues. The CDR3 DNA sequence: TGTGCCAGCAGCTTATACTATGGCTACACCTTC. This translates into CASSLYYGYTF. The variable domain in full, completed from reference TRBV7-4 and TRBJ1-2, reads GAGVSQSPRYKVAKRGRDVALRCDSISGHVTLYWYRQTLGQGSEVLTYSQSDAQRDKSGRPSGRFSAERPERSVSTLKIQRTEQGDSAVYLCASSLYYGYTFGSGTRLTVV.

A few counts support this clone. This chain joins TRBV5-6 and TRBJ2-1; D may match TRBD1 or TRBD2 (5 bases each). V shed 0 bases and J shed 15 bases, with 19 bases lying between them. The CDR3 extends over 14 amino acids. The germline CDR1 and CDR2 sequences are SGHDT and YYEEEE. The CDR3 DNA is TGTGCCAGCAGCTTGGGAGAGGCTGGGGGATTGTGGTTCTTC. Protein: CASSLGEAGGLWFF.

In this sample, this clone turned up a few times. The V gene is TRBV2, the J gene TRBJ1-1; no definite D call. V lost 3 bases, J lost 2 bases, and 10 bases lay in between. The CDR3 contains 14 residues. The germline CDR1 and CDR2 sequences are SNHLY and FYNNEI. This CDR3 is CASSDGWANTEAFF. The CDR3 DNA follows: TGTGCCAGCAGTGATGGTTGGGCTAACACTGAAGCTTTCTTT.

This rearrangement joins TRBV19 to TRBJ2-1; TRBD2 matches 12 bases. This CDR3 is built from 19 residues. Germline V gene data show CDR1 as LNHDA and CDR2 as SQIVND (reference sequence). Germline trimming cut 6 bases from V and 5 bases from J; bases unmatched to any gene: 17. CDR3 region: CASSHTWTGRLAGDNEQFF. DNA for the CDR3: TGTGCCAGTAGCCATACTTGGACGGGGAGACTAGCGGGAGACAATGAGCAGTTCTTC. Full variable domain (remainder filled in from reference TRBV19 and TRBJ2-1): DGGITQSPKYLFRKEGQNVTLSCEQNLNHDAMYWYRQDPGQGLRLIYYSQIVNDFQKGDIAEGYSVSREKKESFPLTVTSAQKNPTAFYLCASSHTWTGRLAGDNEQFFGPGTRLTVL.

There are a few counts of this clone. The chain employs TRBV10-3 and TRBJ2-7, with 12 nucleotides matching TRBD1. V was pared by 0 bases and J by 7 bases, with 7 bases of the junction left unmatched. CDR1 is ENHRY and CDR2 is SYGVKD in the germline V gene. The CDR3 has 16 amino acids. In DNA, the CDR3 is TGTGCCATCAGTGAGTCGGGGACAGGGGGCTTTGGGGAGCAGTACTTC. This codes for CAISESGTGGFGEQYF.

The gene calls are TRBV9 and TRBJ2-3; unclear D gene. From germline, CDR1 is SGDLS and CDR2 YYNGEE. The CDR3 is made up of 14 amino acids. V lost 4 bases and J lost 0, with 9 bases in between. The chain's CDR3 is CASSSLGSTDTQYF. For the CDR3, the DNA is TGTGCCAGCAGCTCCCTGGGTAGCACAGATACGCAGTATTTT. The complete variable domain, with remaining parts taken from reference TRBV9 and TRBJ2-3, reads DSGVTQTPKHLITATGQRVTLRCSPRSGDLSVYWYQQSLDQGLQFLIQYYNGEERAKGNILERFSAQQFPDLHSELNLSSLELGDSALYFCASSSLGSTDTQYFGPGTRLTVL.

This chain joins TRBV7-8 and TRBJ2-5, with TRBD2 identical over 12 bases. This CDR3 spans 18 amino acids. V was pared by 4 bases and J by 5 bases, with 14 bases of the junction left unmatched. Germline CDR1 SGHVS, CDR2 FQNEAQ. For the CDR3, the DNA is TGTGCCAGCAGCTGGGGACTAGCGGGCACTCGTGGAAGCGAGACCCAGTACTTC. It is translated as CASSWGLAGTRGSETQYF.

The chain uses TRBV10-3 and TRBJ2-1; D may be TRBD1 or TRBD2 (5 bases each). CDR3 size: 12 residues. Looked up from germline, CDR1 is ENHRY and CDR2 is SYGVKD. V lost 11 bases, J lost 6 bases, and 14 bases lay in between. The DNA for the CDR3 is TGTGCCTCTCGAGCAGGGAGCAATGAGCAGTTCTTC. As protein: CASRAGSNEQFF.

The chain carries TRBV4-2 and TRBJ2-2; weak D call: TRBD2 (6 bases). This CDR3 region has 13 residues. Trimming removed 9 bases from V and 3 bases from J, with 11 bases in between. CDR1 is LGHNA and CDR2 is YNFKEQ in the germline V gene. The CDR3 sequence is CASGPGDTGELFF. The CDR3 DNA follows: TGTGCCAGTGGGCCGGGGGACACCGGGGAGCTGTTTTTT.

The chain links TRBV19 to TRBJ2-5; TRBD1 aligns across 9 bases. The V gene's germline CDR1 is LNHDA and CDR2 SQIVND (reference sequence). This CDR3 contains 14 residues. Trimming cost V 3 bases and J 4 bases; bases outside gene matches: 3. The CDR3: CASSIDRGLETQYF. As DNA, the CDR3 is TGTGCCAGTAGTATCGACAGGGGGTTAGAGACCCAGTACTTC.

Remarks on this clone: One end of the junction varies from germline; a read error may be responsible. The rearrangement uses TRBV7-7 and TRBJ2-5; a possible D gene is TRBD1 (5 bases). This CDR3 contains 17 residues. The germline V gene has CDR1 SSHAT and CDR2 FNYEAQ (reference sequence). CDR3 DNA: TGTGCTAGCAGCTTATCCCTCTCTCAGTCAGGGTCGGCGACCCAGTACTTC. This gives the protein CASSLSLSQSGSATQYF.

Regarding this clone: An end of the junction does not agree with germline; a read error may underlie this. CDR3 sequence reads: CASSLGGGAGETQYF. CDR3 DNA: TGTGCTAGCAGCTTAGGAGGGGGCGCCGGTGAGACCCAGTACTTC. V usage is TRBV7-7 and J usage is TRBJ2-5; tentative D call: TRBD1 (7 bases). Germline V gene data show CDR1 as SSHAT and CDR2 as FNYEAQ (reference sequence). The CDR3 sequence is 15 residues long.

This chain links TRBV7-8 with TRBJ2-2; 7 bases line up with TRBD2. This CDR3 contains 15 residues. After removal of 5 bases from V and 5 bases from J, the junction contained 8 bases not matched to a gene. CDR1 and CDR2 from the germline V gene are SGHVS and FQNEAQ. The CDR3 protein is CASSPRGVITGELFF. CDR3 DNA: TGTGCCAGCAGCCCCCGGGGGGTTATAACCGGGGAGCTGTTTTTT.

CDR3 region: CASSYTEGDRGETQYF. CDR3 DNA: TGTGCCAGCAGTTACACAGAAGGGGACAGGGGAGAGACCCAGTACTTC. V is TRBV6-6 and J is TRBJ2-5, with 10 bases matching TRBD1. Germline loops: CDR1 MNHNY, CDR2 SVGAGI (reference sequence). V was pared by 2 bases and J by 4 bases, with 7 bases of the junction left unmatched. CDR3 length equals 16 residues.

V and J are TRBV9 and TRBJ1-2; 12 nucleotides align to TRBD1. The CDR3 loop spans 16 amino acids. CDR1 SGDLS and CDR2 YYNGEE come from the germline V gene. V trimming: 3 bases; J trimming: 7 bases; junction bases outside the gene matches: 10. The CDR3 loop reads CASSEGTGGDGSGYTF. CDR3 in DNA: TGTGCCAGCAGCGAAGGGACAGGGGGCGATGGGAGTGGCTACACCTTC. The variable domain in full, completed from reference TRBV9 and TRBJ1-2, reads DSGVTQTPKHLITATGQRVTLRCSPRSGDLSVYWYQQSLDQGLQFLIQYYNGEERAKGNILERFSAQQFPDLHSELNLSSLELGDSALYFCASSEGTGGDGSGYTFGSGTRLTVV.

The chain has TRBV5-6 and TRBJ2-2; unclear D gene. V shed 1 base and J shed 0 bases, with 19 bases lying between them. The CDR3 loop spans 19 amino acids. Germline V gene data show CDR1 as SGHDT and CDR2 as YYEEEE. CDR3 in amino acids: CASSLSRGLTYPNTGELFF. CDR3 sequence (DNA): TGTGCCAGCAGCTTGTCTAGAGGTTTAACCTATCCGAACACCGGGGAGCTGTTTTTT.

This chain uses TRBV9 with TRBJ2-2, with TRBD2 matching over 12 bases. V lost 1 base to trimming and J lost 3 bases; unmatched junction nucleotides: 4. CDR3 size: 17 residues. Germline V lookup: CDR1 SGDLS, CDR2 YYNGEE. As DNA, the CDR3 is TGTGCCAGCAGCGTATCGGCTAGCGGGGGGGACACCGGGGAGCTGTTTTTT. Protein: CASSVSASGGDTGELFF.

This chain connects TRBV6-6 to TRBJ2-5; maybe TRBD1 (5 bases). The CDR3 runs 14 residues. Germline CDR1 reads MNHNY; CDR2 reads SVGAGI (reference sequence). The V end was cut by 4 bases, the J end by 2 bases, with 11 bases between. CDR3 amino acids: CASSFLGLQETQYF. The CDR3 coding sequence is TGTGCCAGCAGTTTCTTGGGGCTGCAAGAGACCCAGTACTTC.

Relative to its sample, this clone is hyperexpanded (1% or more). V is TRBV7-9 and J is TRBJ1-2; D remains unclear. V lost 2 bases to trimming and J lost 3 bases, with 1 base between them. The CDR3 loop spans 11 amino acids. Germline CDR1 reads SEHNR; CDR2 reads FQNEAQ (reference sequence). The CDR3: CASSLYYGYTF. CDR3 nucleotides: TGTGCCAGCAGCTTATACTATGGCTACACCTTC.

The gene calls are TRBV11-2 and TRBJ2-2, with TRBD1 as a possible D gene (6 bases). The V gene's germline CDR1 is SGHAT and CDR2 FQNNGV. The CDR3 is 17 residues long. V was trimmed by 0 bases and J by 1 base, leaving 12 bases between them. The CDR3 spells CASSLDLQGKNTGELFF. The CDR3, as DNA: TGTGCCAGCAGCTTAGACCTACAGGGCAAGAACACCGGGGAGCTGTTTTTT.

V gene TRBV5-4 combines with J gene TRBJ2-1, with 7 bases that match TRBD2. Trimming cost V 3 bases and J 3 bases; bases outside gene matches: 12. The CDR3 sequence is 17 residues long. Germline V gene data show CDR1 as SGHNT and CDR2 as YYREEE (reference sequence). For the CDR3, the DNA is TGTGCCAGCAGCTCCTCCCGGGGGAGCGGGAACTACAATGAGCAGTTCTTC. As protein: CASSSSRGSGNYNEQFF.